This T cell receptor beta chain is drawn from a study of T-cell memory formation after mild COVID-19. The V and J ends lost 1 base and 4 bases respectively, with 10 bases between them. CDR3 length: 14 residues. Germline V gene lookup returns CDR1 MNHEY and CDR2 SMNVEV (reference sequence). This clonotype has a single count. Its antigen is undetermined. Whole-study results and caveats: Clones shrinking from day 15 to 85 showed even CD4/CD8 mixes; later expanders tilted CD4+.

5'RACE, which relied on constant-segment primers, yielded TCR alpha and TCR beta cDNA libraries carrying sample barcodes and UMIs. Using its own MiXCR run on the 5' RACE reads, TCRdb lists one record per CDR3 protein. Of 300,000 to 400,000 distinct CDR3 sequences in the sample, 20% to 25% were seen once. The source material was PBMCs or a T cell subset sorted from them (not recorded which). This TCR derives from an adult woman who had mild COVID-19 (a few samples of this study predate the infection). Cell type and time point are not known. The V and J genes are TRBV27 and TRBJ2-5; unclear D gene. Written as DNA, the CDR3 is TGTGCCAGCAGTTTATATGCGTTCTCAGAGACCCAGTACTTC. It encodes CASSLYAFSETQYF.